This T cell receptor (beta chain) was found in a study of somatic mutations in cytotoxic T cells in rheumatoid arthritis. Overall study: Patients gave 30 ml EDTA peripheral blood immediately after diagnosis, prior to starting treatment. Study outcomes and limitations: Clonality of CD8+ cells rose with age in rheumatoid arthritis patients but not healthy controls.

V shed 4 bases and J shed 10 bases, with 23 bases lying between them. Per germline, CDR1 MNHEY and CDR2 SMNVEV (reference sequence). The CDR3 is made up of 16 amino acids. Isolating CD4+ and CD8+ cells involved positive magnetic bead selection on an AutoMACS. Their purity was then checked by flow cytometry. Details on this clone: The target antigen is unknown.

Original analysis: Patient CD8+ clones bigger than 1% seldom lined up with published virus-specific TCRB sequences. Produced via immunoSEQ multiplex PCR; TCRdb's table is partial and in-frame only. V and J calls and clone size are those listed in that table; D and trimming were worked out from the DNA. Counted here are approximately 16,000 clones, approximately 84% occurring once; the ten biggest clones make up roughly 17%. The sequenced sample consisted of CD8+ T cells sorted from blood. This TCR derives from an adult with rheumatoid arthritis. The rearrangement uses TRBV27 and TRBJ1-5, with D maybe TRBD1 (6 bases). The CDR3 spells CASSSLQQGGGSPQHF. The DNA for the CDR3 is TGTGCCAGCAGTTCCTTACAGCAGGGTGGGGGCAGCCCCCAGCATTTT.